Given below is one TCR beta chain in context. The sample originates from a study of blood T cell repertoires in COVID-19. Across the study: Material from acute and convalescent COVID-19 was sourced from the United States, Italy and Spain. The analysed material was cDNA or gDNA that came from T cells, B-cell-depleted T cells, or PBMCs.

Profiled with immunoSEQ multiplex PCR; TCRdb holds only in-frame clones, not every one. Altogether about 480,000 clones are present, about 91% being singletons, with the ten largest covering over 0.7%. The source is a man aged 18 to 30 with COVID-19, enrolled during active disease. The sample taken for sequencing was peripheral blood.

The CDR3, as DNA: TGCAGCGTTAACCAACAGGGGTACAATGAGCAGTTCTTC. Protein product: CSVNQQGYNEQFF. The chain is built from TRBV29-1 and TRBJ2-1; 7 nucleotides line up with TRBD1. Per the germline V gene, CDR1 is SQVTM and CDR2 is ANQGSEA. V trimming: 5 bases; J trimming: 4 bases; junction bases outside the gene matches: 5. This CDR3 is 13 amino acids long.